Listed below are T cell receptor beta chains from one sample, sequenced in a study of shared clonotypes between healthy human individuals. Here immunoSEQ multiplex PCR was the method, and the copy in TCRdb shows in-frame clones only, minus some. This sample yields millions of clones, of which 90% to 95% are seen a single time; 0.1% to 0.15% belongs to the top ten. Material: naive CD4+ T cells sorted from blood. These receptors all come from a man between 18 and 29 years old in good health. CDR3s include the opening cysteine and the closing phenylalanine or tryptophan. A D gene is named only where the DNA matches it firmly. Only part of the rows carry a size: once, few, many, or a class if the clone is expanded.

V,J,D,size,DNA,CDR3
TRBV6-5,TRBJ1-4,TRBD1,NA,TGTGCCAGCAGTACAGGGGCCTGGGGGGGAAAACTGTTTTTT,CASSTGAWGGKLFF
TRBV29-1,TRBJ2-3,NA,NA,TGCAGCGTTGACAGACACACAGATACGCAGTATTTT,CSVDRHTDTQYF
TRBV2,TRBJ1-4,NA,NA,TGTGCCAGCAGCGTGCTCCGTTATGAAAAACTGTTTTTT,CASSVLRYEKLFF
TRBV6-6,TRBJ2-7,NA,NA,TGTGCCAGCAGTTACTCGTTAGGGGGGGCCTACGAGCAGTACTTC,CASSYSLGGAYEQYF
TRBV7-9,TRBJ2-1,TRBD2,NA,TGTGCCAGCAGCACATCTAGCGGCTACTCCTACAATGAGCAGTTCTTC,CASSTSSGYSYNEQFF
TRBV30,TRBJ1-1,NA,NA,TGTGCCTGGAGTCACGGAAAGAACACTGAAGCTTTCTTT,CAWSHGKNTEAFF
TRBV5-6,TRBJ2-6,TRBD1,NA,TGTGCCAGCAGCTTCCTAAGGACAGGGGGCGCGACTGGGGCCAACGTCCTGACTTTC,CASSFLRTGGATGANVLTF
TRBV7-9,TRBJ1-1,TRBD1,NA,TGTGCCAGCAGCCCCAGGGGGGGGCTTGCTGAAGCTTTCTTT,CASSPRGGLAEAFF
TRBV7-2,TRBJ2-1,TRBD2,NA,TGTGCCAGCAGCCCCCCGGGACTAGCGGGAGGGGGTGAGCAGTTCTTC,CASSPPGLAGGGEQFF
TRBV9,TRBJ2-5,TRBD1,NA,TGTGCCAGCAGCGCTCATCTACCGGGACAGGGACGAGAGACCCAGTACTTC,CASSAHLPGQGRETQYF
TRBV29-1,TRBJ2-7,TRBD2,NA,TGCAGCGTTACTTTTGGGGGGAGCGGGGCTTCCTACGAGCAGTACTTC,CSVTFGGSGASYEQYF
TRBV18,TRBJ2-1,NA,NA,TGTGCCAGCTCACCACTGGGCGGGGACAATGAGCAGTTCTTC,CASSPLGGDNEQFF
TRBV30,TRBJ2-2,TRBD2,NA,TGTGCCTGGAGGGGACTAGCGGGAGGCTCCGGGGAGCTGTTTTTT,CAWRGLAGGSGELFF
TRBV18,TRBJ1-3,NA,NA,TGTGCCAGCTCACCACCCGACAGACTTGTACGGGCTGGAAACACCATATATTTT,CASSPPDRLVRAGNTIYF
TRBV7-9,TRBJ1-6,NA,NA,TGTGCCAGCACCAACTCCCCCGATCTCTTCTCACCCCTCCACTTT,CASTNSPDLFSPLHF
TRBV9,TRBJ2-5,NA,NA,TGTGCCAGCAGCGCAAATCTAGCCGACGGACAAGAGACCCAGTACTTC,CASSANLADGQETQYF
TRBV18,TRBJ1-6,NA,few,TGTGCCAGCTCACAAAGCGACAGAAATTCACCCCTCCACTTT,CASSQSDRNSPLHF
TRBV7-2,TRBJ2-5,NA,once,TGTGCCAGCAGCTTGAGGGGAGTAGAGACCCAGTACTTC,CASSLRGVETQYF
TRBV6-6,TRBJ1-6,NA,NA,TGTGCCAGCAGTCCCGGACCTAATTCACCCCTCCACTTT,CASSPGPNSPLHF
TRBV5-1,TRBJ2-1,TRBD2,NA,TGCGCCAGCAGCGCCCTCCGGACTAGCGGATACAATGAGCAGTTCTTC,CASSALRTSGYNEQFF
TRBV29-1,TRBJ1-3,NA,NA,TGCAGCGTTGAGTCCGGGGAAAGGTTAGGAAACACCATATATTTT,CSVESGERLGNTIYF
TRBV11-2,TRBJ2-5,TRBD1,once,TGTGCCAGCAGCTTAGTCCGGACAGGGGTCGAGACCCAGTACTTC,CASSLVRTGVETQYF
TRBV10-1,TRBJ1-5,NA,NA,TGCGCCAGCAGTGAGTATCGCAAATCAGGTTGTCTCAATCAGCCCCAGCATTTT,CASSEYRKSGCLNQPQHF
TRBV5-4,TRBJ2-1,NA,NA,TGTGCCAGCAGCTCTGCGTCACCGCGGGGCTATGAGCAGTTCTTC,CASSSASPRGYEQFF
TRBV10-3,TRBJ2-7,TRBD2,NA,TGTGCCATCACGCCTAGCGGGAAGAGCTACGAGCAGTACTTC,CAITPSGKSYEQYF
TRBV15,TRBJ2-7,TRBD2,NA,TGTGCCACCAGCAGAGAGGGAGGGACCGGGACTAGCGGCTACGAGCAGTACTTC,CATSREGGTGTSGYEQYF
TRBV28,TRBJ2-1,NA,NA,TGTGCCAGCAGTTCCCCCGGAACGCTCTCTGAGCAGTTCTTC,CASSSPGTLSEQFF
TRBV9,TRBJ2-1,TRBD2,NA,TGTGCCAGCAGCGTAGGAGGTAGCGGGAGTATGGGGGAGCAGTTCTTC,CASSVGGSGSMGEQFF
TRBV9,TRBJ2-1,TRBD2,NA,TGTGCCAGCAGCGCGACCGGGACTAGCGGAAATGAGCAGTTCTTC,CASSATGTSGNEQFF
TRBV7-2,TRBJ1-2,TRBD1,once,TGTGCCAGCAGCTTAGCAGGGGGCTGGGGCTACACCTTC,CASSLAGGWGYTF
TRBV30,TRBJ1-1,NA,NA,TGTGCCTGGGACCGGGGGGAGGACACTGAAGCTTTCTTT,CAWDRGEDTEAFF
TRBV11-2,TRBJ1-2,NA,NA,TGTGCCAGCAGCTCCCCGCGGCGGAAAATTAACTATGGCTACACCTTC,CASSSPRRKINYGYTF
TRBV7-9,TRBJ1-3,TRBD1,NA,TGTGCCAGCAGCCCTCGACAGGGAACACCTGGAAACACCATATATTTT,CASSPRQGTPGNTIYF
TRBV5-1,TRBJ2-3,TRBD2,NA,TGCGCCAGCAAGCGGGGCACTAGCACAGATACGCAGTATTTT,CASKRGTSTDTQYF
TRBV6-6,TRBJ1-6,NA,NA,TGTGCCAGCAGTTCTAAAAGCTCCTATAATTCACCCCTCCACTTT,CASSSKSSYNSPLHF
TRBV5-1,TRBJ1-2,TRBD1,once,TGCGCCAGCAGACAGGGGATTTACTATGGCTACACCTTC,CASRQGIYYGYTF
TRBV7-9,TRBJ2-5,NA,NA,TGTGCCAGCAGCTCCGGGGGCGAGGGATTGATCCAAGAGACCCAGTACTTC,CASSSGGEGLIQETQYF
TRBV6-6,TRBJ1-2,NA,NA,TGTGCCAGCAGCAGAGGCCTCGCTAATGGCTACACCTTC,CASSRGLANGYTF
TRBV5-8,TRBJ1-5,NA,NA,TGTGCCAGCAGTCCGAGTCGAGATCAGCCCCAGCATTTT,CASSPSRDQPQHF
TRBV6-5,TRBJ1-1,TRBD1,NA,TGTGCCAGCAGTTCGGGACAGACAAACACTGAAGCTTTCTTT,CASSSGQTNTEAFF
TRBV4-1,TRBJ2-2,TRBD2,NA,TGCGCCAGCAGCCAAGAACCAACGCGGGGGACCGGGGAGCTGTTTTTT,CASSQEPTRGTGELFF
TRBV5-6,TRBJ2-1,TRBD2,NA,TGTGCCAGCAGCTACGGGACTAGCGGGAGCTATGAGCAGTTCTTC,CASSYGTSGSYEQFF
TRBV30,TRBJ1-2,NA,NA,TGTGCCTGGAGTGTGCGCAGGGCCTATGGCTACACCTTC,CAWSVRRAYGYTF
TRBV7-8,TRBJ1-1,NA,NA,TGTGCCAGCAAAGCGGGGCTAAACACTGAAGCTTTCTTT,CASKAGLNTEAFF
TRBV19,TRBJ2-2,TRBD2,NA,TGTGCCAGTAGTATTGGACTAGCGGGAGGGGTAAACACCGGGGAGCTGTTTTTT,CASSIGLAGGVNTGELFF
TRBV6-1,TRBJ2-5,NA,NA,TGTGCCAGCCTCCGCCCCCAAGAGACCCAGTACTTC,CASLRPQETQYF
TRBV19,TRBJ1-5,TRBD1,NA,TGTGCCAGTAGTACGACAGGGGGCGGCCATAATCAGCCCCAGCATTTT,CASSTTGGGHNQPQHF
TRBV6-5,TRBJ2-7,TRBD2,NA,TGTGCCAGCAGTTACGGGGCCGGGACTAGTAATGCCGAGCAGTACTTC,CASSYGAGTSNAEQYF
TRBV12-5,TRBJ2-5,TRBD1,many,TGTGCTAGTGGTTATCCATACCCCGGACAGGGGAGGAAGACCCAGTACTTC,CASGYPYPGQGRKTQYF
TRBV4-1,TRBJ1-2,TRBD1,many,TGCGCCAGCAGCCAAGAAGGGGACAGGGGGAACTATGGCTACACCTTC,CASSQEGDRGNYGYTF
TRBV30,TRBJ1-4,NA,NA,TGTGCCTGGAGTGTGACTCCAGGGCGGGAAAAACTGTTTTTT,CAWSVTPGREKLFF
TRBV10-3,TRBJ2-1,NA,once,TGTGCCATCAGTGCCGGACTAACGAGCTCCTACAATGAGCAGTTCTTC,CAISAGLTSSYNEQFF
TRBV25-1,TRBJ2-7,NA,NA,TGTGCCAGCAGTCTAACGAACCGCTACGAGCAGTACTTC,CASSLTNRYEQYF
TRBV6-1,TRBJ2-2,TRBD2,NA,TGTGCCAGCAGCTACCTAGCGGGGGACACCGGGGAGCTGTTTTTT,CASSYLAGDTGELFF
TRBV6-6,TRBJ1-4,NA,NA,TGTGCCAGCAGTTACGCGGGGGCAAGAGAAAAACTGTTTTTT,CASSYAGAREKLFF
TRBV5-1,TRBJ1-4,NA,NA,TGCGCCAGCAGCTTGGATGCGGGCAGGGTGAATGAAAAACTGTTTTTT,CASSLDAGRVNEKLFF
TRBV10-3,TRBJ1-2,NA,NA,TGTGCCACCCGGTTCGGGCAGGGAGATGGCTACACCTTC,CATRFGQGDGYTF
TRBV6-1,TRBJ1-2,NA,NA,TGTGCCAGCAGTCCGGGACCCAACTATGGCTACACCTTC,CASSPGPNYGYTF
TRBV4-1,TRBJ2-3,TRBD2,NA,TGCGCCAGTCGGGGGGGTTTCACAGATACGCAGTATTTT,CASRGGFTDTQYF